This passage covers 17 T cell receptor beta chains from one sample sequenced in a study of cytotoxic CD8 clonotypes in ibrutinib-treated CLL. TCRdb's table, derived via immunoSEQ multiplex PCR, lists solely in-frame clones and lacks some. The sample lists some 170,000 clones, more than 70% seen once, with around 3.1% in the top ten. The sequences come from PBMCs, collected at disease progression, from a patient treated with ibrutinib. These receptors all come from a human donor with chronic lymphocytic leukemia.

The rearrangement joins TRBV30 to TRBJ2-7, with TRBD2 matching over 12 bases. The ends lost 2 bases at V and 1 base at J; junction bases unmatched: 6. CDR3 length: 16 residues. Germline lookup yields CDR1 GTSNPN and CDR2 SVGIG (reference sequence). The chain's CDR3 is CAWSRTSGTGSYEQYF. CDR3 in DNA: TGTGCCTGGAGTCGGACTAGCGGGACGGGTTCCTACGAGCAGTACTTC.

The V call is TRBV6-5, the J call TRBJ1-1; D is uncertain. The CDR3 sequence is 11 residues long. V lost 4 bases, J lost 1 base, and 1 base lay in between. Germline CDR1 and CDR2: MNHEY and SVGAGI. The CDR3 loop is CASSWNTEAFF. In DNA form, the CDR3 reads TGTGCCAGCAGTTGGAACACTGAAGCTTTCTTT.

The J gene is TRBJ2-2, the V gene TRBV6-5; 7 nucleotides agree with TRBD2. The CDR3 is 15 residues long. CDR1 is MNHEY and CDR2 is SVGAGI in the germline V gene. Trimming cost V 7 bases and J 5 bases; bases outside gene matches: 10. CDR3 residues: CASNPGLGWTGELFF. The CDR3 DNA reads as TGTGCCAGCAACCCCGGACTAGGATGGACCGGGGAGCTGTTTTTT.

The V and J genes are TRBV2 and TRBJ2-1; no firm D call. The CDR3 totals 12 residues. Germline CDR1 and CDR2: SNHLY and FYNNEI. The V gene lost 7 bases and the J gene lost 3 bases, with 7 bases spanning the gap. The CDR3 DNA follows: TGTGCCAGCATGTTTCGCTACAATGAGCAGTTCTTC. Amino acids: CASMFRYNEQFF.

The rearrangement uses TRBV5-4 and TRBJ2-3; D ambiguous. The CDR3 consists of 11 residues. With 0 bases removed from V and 4 bases from J, the gap between germline ends came to 0 bases. Germline CDR1 reads SGHNT; CDR2 reads YYREEE (reference sequence). The CDR3 bases are TGTGCCAGCAGCTTGGCAGATACGCAGTATTTT. Amino acids: CASSLADTQYF.

This chain connects TRBV2 to TRBJ2-5; D is uncertain. CDR3 length: 12 residues. Germline V gene lookup returns CDR1 SNHLY and CDR2 FYNNEI. Trimming took 6 bases from V and 5 from J, leaving 10 bases between them. The CDR3 bases are TGTGCCAGCAGGAGAGATCACGAGACCCAGTACTTC. Amino acid sequence: CASRRDHETQYF.

The J gene is TRBJ1-4, the V gene TRBV5-1; 9 nucleotides agree with TRBD1. CDR3 length: 14 residues. V lost 6 bases and J lost 7; bases outside the gene matches: 7. In germline, CDR1 is SGHRS, CDR2 YFSETQ. The CDR3 region is CASKLGQGFEKLFF. CDR3 coding DNA: TGCGCCAGCAAGCTGGGACAGGGTTTTGAAAAACTGTTTTTT.

This clone was counted once. This chain connects TRBV12-1 to TRBJ1-5. TRBV12-1 is noted as a pseudogene. There are 13 residues in the CDR3. The CDR3 DNA is TGTGCCAGCAGCTCCAGAGGAAGTCAGCCCCAGCATTTT. It yields the protein CASSSRGSQPQHF.

This chain links TRBV28 with TRBJ1-1; D perhaps matches TRBD1 (6 bases). There are 17 residues in the CDR3. CDR1 MDHEN and CDR2 SYDVKM come from the germline V gene. V lost 2 bases, J lost 0 bases, and 16 bases lay in between. CDR3 residues: CASSLPRQAIMNTEAFF. CDR3 in DNA: TGTGCCAGCAGTTTACCCCGACAGGCAATTATGAACACTGAAGCTTTCTTT.

The chain couples TRBV18 to TRBJ1-2; TRBD1 is a possible D gene (5 bases). V was pared by 6 bases and J by 0 bases, with 8 bases between. Germline loops: CDR1 KGHSH, CDR2 LQKENI. There are 13 residues in the CDR3. The chain's CDR3 is CASSDSSNYGYTF. The DNA for the CDR3 is TGTGCCAGCTCTGACAGTTCTAACTATGGCTACACCTTC.

This chain links TRBV19 with TRBJ2-3, with D tentatively TRBD1 or TRBD2 (6 bases each). V gave up 5 bases and J gave up 0 bases, with 15 bases separating them. The germline CDR1 and CDR2 sequences are LNHDA and SQIVND (reference sequence). This CDR3 is 16 amino acids long. CDR3 protein: CASSPRGQDSTDTQYF. CDR3 in DNA: TGTGCCAGTAGTCCCCGGGGGCAGGACAGCACAGATACGCAGTATTTT.

The table lists this clone with a few counts. The chain has TRBV7-2 and TRBJ2-7; D perhaps matches TRBD2 (5 bases). The germline V gene has CDR1 SGHTA and CDR2 FQGNSA. The CDR3 sequence is 15 residues long. V was pared by 1 base and J by 2 bases, with 12 bases between. CDR3 nucleotides: TGTGCCAGCAGCTTAGAGTCTCGGGGAACCTACGAGCAGTACTTC. It is translated as CASSLESRGTYEQYF.

This chain joins TRBV7-9 and TRBJ1-4; D is uncertain. V lost 4 bases and J 7 bases, leaving 25 bases between the germline ends. This CDR3 has 18 amino acids. Germline V lookup: CDR1 SEHNR, CDR2 FQNEAQ (reference sequence). In DNA, the CDR3 is TGTGCCAGCAGCTACCATACCGGGCCCCGGAGAGGGAGTGAAAAACTGTTTTTT. Its translation is CASSYHTGPRRGSEKLFF. Using reference TRBV7-9 and TRBJ1-4 for the parts outside the CDR3, the full variable domain is DTGVSQNPRHKITKRGQNVTFRCDPISEHNRLYWYRQTLGQGPEFLTYFQNEAQLEKSRLLSDRFSAERPKGSFSTLEIQRTEQGDSAMYLCASSYHTGPRRGSEKLFFGSGTQLSVL.

There are a few counts of this clone. CDR3 nucleotide sequence: TGTGCCAGCAGCCCCACAGGGAATCAGCCCCAGCATTTT. It yields the protein CASSPTGNQPQHF. J is TRBJ1-5 and V is TRBV7-9; D perhaps matches TRBD1 (6 bases). This CDR3 spans 13 amino acids. The V end was cut by 5 bases, the J end by 4 bases, with 9 bases between. CDR1 is SEHNR and CDR2 is FQNEAQ in the germline V gene (reference sequence).

This chain connects TRBV5-1 to TRBJ2-1; 12 bases agree with TRBD2. CDR1 is SGHRS, CDR2 YFSETQ, per germline. V lost 3 bases, J lost 9 bases, and 7 bases stayed unmatched. The CDR3 covers 15 residues. CDR3 sequence (DNA): TGCGCCAGCAGCTCGGGACTAGCGGGTATTACTGAGCAGTTCTTC. This encodes CASSSGLAGITEQFF.

The CDR3 region has the DNA TGTGCCAGCAGCCCGGGACAGGGGGCTTACACCGGGGAGCTGTTTTTT. This gives the protein CASSPGQGAYTGELFF. The rearrangement links TRBV5-4 to TRBJ2-2, with 12 bases that match TRBD1. The V gene's germline CDR1 is SGHNT and CDR2 YYREEE (reference sequence). The CDR3 consists of 16 residues. The V segment lost 4 bases and the J segment 3 bases; nucleotides outside the gene matches: 4.

The chain carries TRBV7-2 and TRBJ1-1, with D unresolved. Germline values: CDR1 SGHTA, CDR2 FQGNSA. V lost 0 bases and J lost 2, with 7 bases in between. The CDR3 runs to 14 residues. DNA for the CDR3: TGTGCCAGCAGCTTAGCGACGAGTAACACTGAAGCTTTCTTT. This translates into CASSLATSNTEAFF. The whole variable domain, remainder taken from reference TRBV7-2 and TRBJ1-1, is GAGVSQSPSNKVTEKGKDVELRCDPISGHTALYWYRQSLGQGLEFLIYFQGNSAPDKSGLPSDRFSAERTGGSVSTLTIQRTQQEDSAVYLCASSLATSNTEAFFGQGTRLTVV.